The clone carrying this T cell receptor beta chain has a count of ten or more. These data come from a study of response to subunit inactivated influenza vaccine. Each CDR3 protein gets one entry after TCRdb re-called the RT-PCR reads with MiXCR. The sample comprises approximately 200,000 distinct CDR3 sequences, under 15% of which are singletons, and 20% to 30% rests with the top ten. The CDR3 runs to 16 residues. V trimming: 5 bases; J trimming: 4 bases; junction bases outside the gene matches: 8. The source of this sequence is a man aged 45 to 65 who received an inactivated influenza vaccine. This material consisted of CD8+ T cells sorted from PBMCs, taken 4 to 6 days after vaccination. V gene TRBV12-3 or TRBV12-4 combines with J gene TRBJ2-1; 10 nucleotides align to TRBD2. The CDR3 is CASSRVAGGSYNEQFF. DNA for the CDR3: TGTGCCAGCAGTAGAGTAGCGGGGGGTTCATACAATGAGCAGTTCTTC.